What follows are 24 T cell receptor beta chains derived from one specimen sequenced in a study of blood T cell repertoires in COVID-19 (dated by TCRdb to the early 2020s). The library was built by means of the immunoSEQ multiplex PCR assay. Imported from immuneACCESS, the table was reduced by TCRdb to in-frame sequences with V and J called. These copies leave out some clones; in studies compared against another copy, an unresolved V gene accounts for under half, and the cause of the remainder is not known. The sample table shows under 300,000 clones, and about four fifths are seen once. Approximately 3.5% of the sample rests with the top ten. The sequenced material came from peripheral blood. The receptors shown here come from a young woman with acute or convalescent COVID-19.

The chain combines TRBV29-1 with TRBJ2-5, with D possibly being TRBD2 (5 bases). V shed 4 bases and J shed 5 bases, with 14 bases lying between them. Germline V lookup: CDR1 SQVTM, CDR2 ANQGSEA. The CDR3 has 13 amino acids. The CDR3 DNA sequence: TGCAGCGTTGTCCCGGGGAAGGATGAGACCCAGTACTTC. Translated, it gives CSVVPGKDETQYF.

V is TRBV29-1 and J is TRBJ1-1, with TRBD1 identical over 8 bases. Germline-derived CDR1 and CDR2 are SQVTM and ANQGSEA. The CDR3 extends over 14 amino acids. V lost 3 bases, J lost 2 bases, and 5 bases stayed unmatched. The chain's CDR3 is CSVDPDRVNTEAFF. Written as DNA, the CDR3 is TGCAGCGTTGACCCGGACAGGGTCAACACTGAAGCTTTCTTT.

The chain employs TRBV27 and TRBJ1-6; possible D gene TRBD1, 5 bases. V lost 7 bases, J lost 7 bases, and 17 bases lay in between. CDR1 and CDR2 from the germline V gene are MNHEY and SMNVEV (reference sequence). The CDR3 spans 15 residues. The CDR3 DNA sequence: TGTGCCAGCACCCCCCGGGGGGTAGGGAATTCACCCCTCCACTTT. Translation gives CASTPRGVGNSPLHF.

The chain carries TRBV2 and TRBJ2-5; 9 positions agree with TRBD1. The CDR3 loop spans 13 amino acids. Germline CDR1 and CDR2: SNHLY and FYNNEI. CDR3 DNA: TGTGCGGCGCGGGGACAGGGCGAGCAGACCCAGTACTTC. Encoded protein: CAARGQGEQTQYF.

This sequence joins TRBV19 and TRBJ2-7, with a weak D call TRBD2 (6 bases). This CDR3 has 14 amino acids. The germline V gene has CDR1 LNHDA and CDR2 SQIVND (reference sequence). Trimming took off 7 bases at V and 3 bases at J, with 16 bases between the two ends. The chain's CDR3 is CASTPGTRFYEQYF. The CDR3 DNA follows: TGTGCCAGTACCCCCGGGACTCGCTTCTACGAGCAGTACTTC.

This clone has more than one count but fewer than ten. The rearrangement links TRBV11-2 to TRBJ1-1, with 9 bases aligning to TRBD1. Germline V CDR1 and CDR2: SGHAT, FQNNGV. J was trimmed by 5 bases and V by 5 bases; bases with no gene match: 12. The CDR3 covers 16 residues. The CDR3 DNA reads TGTGCCAGCAGCCCTTACGCGGACAGGGGTCGGACTGAAGCTTTCTTT. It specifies CASSPYADRGRTEAFF.

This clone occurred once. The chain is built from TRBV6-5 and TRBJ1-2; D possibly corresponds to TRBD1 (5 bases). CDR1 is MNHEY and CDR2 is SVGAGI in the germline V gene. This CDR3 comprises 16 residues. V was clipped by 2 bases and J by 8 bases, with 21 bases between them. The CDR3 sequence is CASSYGHSRSHRGYTF. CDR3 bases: TGTGCCAGCAGTTACGGACACAGTCGCTCCCATCGGGGCTACACCTTC.

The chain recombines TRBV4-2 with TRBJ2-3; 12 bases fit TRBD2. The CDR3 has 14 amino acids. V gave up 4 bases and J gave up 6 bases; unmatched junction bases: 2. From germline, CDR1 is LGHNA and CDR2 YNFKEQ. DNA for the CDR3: TGTGCCAGCAGCCCACTAGCGGGAGGTGATACGCAGTATTTT. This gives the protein CASSPLAGGDTQYF.

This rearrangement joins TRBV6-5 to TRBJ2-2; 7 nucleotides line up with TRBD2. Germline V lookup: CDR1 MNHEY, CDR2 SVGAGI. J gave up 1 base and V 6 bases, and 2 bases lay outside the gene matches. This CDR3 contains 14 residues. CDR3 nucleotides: TGTGCCAGCAGCGGACTAGAGAACACCGGGGAGCTGTTTTTT. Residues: CASSGLENTGELFF.

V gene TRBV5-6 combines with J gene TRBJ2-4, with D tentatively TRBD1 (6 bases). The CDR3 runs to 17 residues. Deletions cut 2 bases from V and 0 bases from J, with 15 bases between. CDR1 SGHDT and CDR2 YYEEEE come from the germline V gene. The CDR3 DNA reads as TGTGCCAGCAGCTTTAGGGGGAGCGACTTAGCCAAAAACATTCAGTACTTC. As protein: CASSFRGSDLAKNIQYF. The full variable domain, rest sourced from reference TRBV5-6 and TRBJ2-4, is DAGVTQSPTHLIKTRGQQVTLRCSPKSGHDTVSWYQQALGQGPQFIFQYYEEEERQRGNFPDRFSGHQFPNYSSELNVNALLLGDSALYLCASSFRGSDLAKNIQYFGAGTRLSVL.

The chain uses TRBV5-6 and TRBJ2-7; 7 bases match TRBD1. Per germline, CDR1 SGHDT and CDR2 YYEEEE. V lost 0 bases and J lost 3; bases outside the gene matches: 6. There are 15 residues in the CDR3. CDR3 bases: TGTGCCAGCAGCTTGGCAGGGGGAGCGCTCTACGAGCAGTACTTC. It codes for CASSLAGGALYEQYF. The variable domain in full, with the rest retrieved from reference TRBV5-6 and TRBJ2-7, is DAGVTQSPTHLIKTRGQQVTLRCSPKSGHDTVSWYQQALGQGPQFIFQYYEEEERQRGNFPDRFSGHQFPNYSSELNVNALLLGDSALYLCASSLAGGALYEQYFGPGTRLTVT.

The CDR3 region is CATSSNTGLGAFF. In nucleotides, the CDR3 is TGTGCCACCAGCAGCAATACAGGGCTGGGAGCTTTCTTT. The J gene is TRBJ1-1, the V gene TRBV15; D is perhaps TRBD1 (6 bases). CDR1 and CDR2 from the germline V gene are LNHNV and YYDKDF (reference sequence). The CDR3 runs 13 residues. V lost 3 bases and J 10 bases, leaving 15 bases between the germline ends.

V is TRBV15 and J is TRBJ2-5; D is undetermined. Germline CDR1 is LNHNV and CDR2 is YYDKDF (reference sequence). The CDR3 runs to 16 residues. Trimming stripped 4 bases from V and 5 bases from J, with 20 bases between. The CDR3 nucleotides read TGTGCCACCAGCATGGTTATCGACCCCACCAGGGAGACCCAGTACTTC. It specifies CATSMVIDPTRETQYF.

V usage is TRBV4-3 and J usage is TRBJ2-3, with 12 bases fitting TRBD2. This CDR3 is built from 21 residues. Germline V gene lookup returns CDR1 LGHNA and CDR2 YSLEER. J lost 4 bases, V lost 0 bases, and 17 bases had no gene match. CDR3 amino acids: CASSQDYFGLAGRERSDTQYF. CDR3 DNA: TGCGCCAGCAGCCAAGATTATTTCGGACTAGCGGGGCGTGAACGATCAGATACGCAGTATTTT.

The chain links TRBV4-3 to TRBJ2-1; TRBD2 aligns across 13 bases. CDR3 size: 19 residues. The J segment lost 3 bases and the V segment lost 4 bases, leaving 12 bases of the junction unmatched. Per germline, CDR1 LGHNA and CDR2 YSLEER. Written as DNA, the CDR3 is TGCGCCAGCAGCCGTGGACTAGCGGGAGTTCAGCCCTACTACAATGAGCAGTTCTTC. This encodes CASSRGLAGVQPYYNEQFF.

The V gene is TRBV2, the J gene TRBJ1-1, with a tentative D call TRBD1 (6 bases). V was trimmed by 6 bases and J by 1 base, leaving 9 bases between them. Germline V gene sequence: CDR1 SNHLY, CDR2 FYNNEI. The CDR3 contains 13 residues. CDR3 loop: CASSEQGNTEAFF. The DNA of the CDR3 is TGTGCCAGCAGCGAACAGGGGAACACTGAAGCTTTCTTT.

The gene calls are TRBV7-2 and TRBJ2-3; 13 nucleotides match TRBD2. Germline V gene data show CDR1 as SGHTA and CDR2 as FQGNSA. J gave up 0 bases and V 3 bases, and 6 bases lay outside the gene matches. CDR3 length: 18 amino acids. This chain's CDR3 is CASSLGTSGTASTDTQYF. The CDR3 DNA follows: TGTGCCAGCAGCTTGGGGACTAGCGGGACCGCTAGCACAGATACGCAGTATTTT. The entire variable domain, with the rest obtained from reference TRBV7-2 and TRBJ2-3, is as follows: GAGVSQSPSNKVTEKGKDVELRCDPISGHTALYWYRQSLGQGLEFLIYFQGNSAPDKSGLPSDRFSAERTGGSVSTLTIQRTQQEDSAVYLCASSLGTSGTASTDTQYFGPGTRLTVL.

CDR3 sequence reads: CASSEDKREGQWYEYEQYF. DNA for the CDR3: TGCGCCAGCAGTGAAGATAAGCGGGAGGGCCAATGGTATGAGTACGAGCAGTACTTC. The rearrangement uses TRBV10-1 and TRBJ2-7; 10 bases align to TRBD2. V was clipped by 3 bases and J by 4 bases; unmatched bases: 18. The germline V gene encodes CDR1 WNHNN and CDR2 SYGVQD (reference sequence). The CDR3 sequence is 19 residues long.

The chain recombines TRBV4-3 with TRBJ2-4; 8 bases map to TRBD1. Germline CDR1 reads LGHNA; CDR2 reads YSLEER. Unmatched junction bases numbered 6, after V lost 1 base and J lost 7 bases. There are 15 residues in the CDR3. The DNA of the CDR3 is TGCGCCAGCAGCCAAGGTCAGGGGGCCCGTAACATTCAGTACTTC. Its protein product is CASSQGQGARNIQYF.

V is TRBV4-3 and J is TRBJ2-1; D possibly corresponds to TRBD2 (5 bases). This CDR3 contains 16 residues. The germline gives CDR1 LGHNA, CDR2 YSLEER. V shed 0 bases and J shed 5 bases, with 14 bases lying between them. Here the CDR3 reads CASSQDWEPADNEQFF. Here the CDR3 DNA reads TGCGCCAGCAGCCAAGATTGGGAGCCCGCGGACAATGAGCAGTTCTTC.

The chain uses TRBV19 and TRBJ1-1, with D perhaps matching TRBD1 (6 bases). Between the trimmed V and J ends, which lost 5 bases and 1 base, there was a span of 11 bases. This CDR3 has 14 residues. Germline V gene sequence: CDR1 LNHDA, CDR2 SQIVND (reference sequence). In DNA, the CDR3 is TGTGCCAGTAGTCCCGGACAGTCGAACACTGAAGCTTTCTTT. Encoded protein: CASSPGQSNTEAFF. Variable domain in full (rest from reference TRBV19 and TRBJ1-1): DGGITQSPKYLFRKEGQNVTLSCEQNLNHDAMYWYRQDPGQGLRLIYYSQIVNDFQKGDIAEGYSVSREKKESFPLTVTSAQKNPTAFYLCASSPGQSNTEAFFGQGTRLTVV.

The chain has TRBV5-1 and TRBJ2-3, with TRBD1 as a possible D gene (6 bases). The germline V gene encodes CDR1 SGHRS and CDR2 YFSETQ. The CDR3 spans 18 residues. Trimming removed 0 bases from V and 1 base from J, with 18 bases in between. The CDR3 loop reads CASSLALLGGVGTDTQYF. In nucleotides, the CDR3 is TGCGCCAGCAGCTTGGCCCTATTAGGGGGAGTAGGCACAGATACGCAGTATTTT.

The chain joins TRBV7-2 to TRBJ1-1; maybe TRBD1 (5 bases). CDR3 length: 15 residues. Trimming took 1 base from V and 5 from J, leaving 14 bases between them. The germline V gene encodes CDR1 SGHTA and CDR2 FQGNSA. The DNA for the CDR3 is TGTGCCAGCAGCTTAGGCGGGAGGGGAAGGACTGAAGCTTTCTTT. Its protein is CASSLGGRGRTEAFF.

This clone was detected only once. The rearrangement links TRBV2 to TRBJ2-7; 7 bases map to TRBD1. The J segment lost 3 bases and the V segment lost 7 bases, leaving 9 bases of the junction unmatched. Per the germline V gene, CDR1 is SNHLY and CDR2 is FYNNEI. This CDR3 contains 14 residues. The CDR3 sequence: CASTPGTEIYEQYF. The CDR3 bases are TGTGCCAGCACCCCCGGGACAGAGATCTACGAGCAGTACTTC.